This TCR beta chain originates from a study of draining lymph node invasion in breast cancer (dated by TCRdb to the early 2020s). Study-level background: Histology and cytokeratin immunohistochemistry were used to diagnose nodal metastasis, and EpCAM/CD45 flow cytometry was used to confirm the diagnosis. A separate targeted assay used bulk TCR-beta CDR3 sequencing to compare sorted memory regulatory T cells with memory conventional CD4 T cells across breast cancer tissues. Matched non-invaded and tumor-invaded tumor-draining lymph nodes plus the primary tumor were contributed by each patient, with both Treg and Tconv subsets profiled. Lymph nodes from several patients were covered by the separate targeted TCR sequencing, and for three of those patients the primary tumors were sequenced as well. Study-wide conclusions, independent of this receptor: According to the targeted TCR-seq data, Tregs appeared to be more clonally expanded than Tconvs in every tissue, and both subsets had lower diversity in tumor than in lymph nodes. Within each tissue, roughly 13-22% of Treg TCRs were also found among Tconvs, a result interpreted as suggesting peripheral Treg induction. Shared TCRs between Treg and Tconv subsets were considered suggestive but not proof of common clonal origin. Whether Treg conversion occurred in a given organ or whether converted Tregs recirculated between nodes and tumor could not be resolved from the data. Some clones from the top 100 tumor clones were found in both invaded and non-invaded nodes, which suggests recirculation between the tumor and the draining nodes. Tracking the tumor top-100 clones was possible in just a couple of patients.

For memory conventional CD4 T cells, the sort was based on CD4+ CD45RA- CD25- cells. Each tumor-draining lymph node was classified as non-invaded if metastatic tumor cells were absent and as invaded if metastatic tumor cells were present. Before staining and sorting, T cells were pre-enriched using a Miltenyi Pan T Cell isolation kit. Primary tumors were characterized by immunohistochemistry for estrogen receptor, progesterone receptor, HER2 and Ki-67. Fresh surgical tissue was processed within a few hours after surgery by being cut into small fragments. Tissue fragments were enzymatically digested with Liberase TL plus DNase for more than 15 minutes and filtered through a 40-micrometer strainer. Sorting used a BD FACS Aria II with roughly 96-99% purity, after DAPI live/dead staining. Sorted cells were lysed in TCL buffer, and RNA was purified with a Norgen Single Cell RNA purification kit including DNase treatment.

Reading the germline V gene (reference sequence) gives CDR1 LGHDT and CDR2 YNNKEL. V is clipped by 2 bases and J by 0 bases, and the sequence between their germline boundaries is 10 bases long. Its CDR3 holds 15 amino acids, cysteine through phenylalanine. Left in the record is the CDR3 DNA by itself, 45 bases read in frame from the first base. The method behind the library was bulk RNA-seq. TCRdb lists the instrument as Illumina HiSeq 2500. The original methods were these. CDR3 sequences in the separate targeted TCR-seq dataset were extracted from raw reads and quantified using MiXCR version 2.1.5 with default parameters. The separate targeted TCR-seq dataset defined each TCR-beta clone by its combination of V gene, J gene and CDR3 sequence. The separate targeted TCR-seq dataset was filtered by first dropping clones with fewer than three counts and then keeping only the 90% most strongly expressed clones in each sample. In the separate targeted TCR-seq dataset, Treg-Tconv overlap was computed as shared clones divided by total Treg clones per tissue, times 100. TCRdb redid the processing of the public reads, applying fastp at Q25 and MiXCR, and retained in-frame beta chains. All rows with the same CDR3 protein become a single entry with the most common DNA and genes. The authors' filters were not applied to this entry. For this sample there are about 2,900 distinct CDR3 sequences; around four fifths appear just once. Of the sample, roughly 10% is held by the ten largest clones.

About this clonotype: Its antigen specificity is not known. No much larger clone exists at a distance of one base, and base qualities are not known.

The sequence derives from a female donor with luminal breast cancer. The V and J genes are TRBV3-1 and TRBJ1-1, with the D segment identity uncertain. The sample consisted of sorted memory CD4+ effector T cells from a lymph node. Taken with the paper, the label for cell subset or site translates to: CD45RA-negative sorted CD4+ T cells (memory Tconv or effector/memory Treg). The nucleotide sequence is given as TGTGCCAGCAGCCAACTCTACTTCATGAACACTGAAGCTTTCTTT. Its product reads: CASSQLYFMNTEAFF.